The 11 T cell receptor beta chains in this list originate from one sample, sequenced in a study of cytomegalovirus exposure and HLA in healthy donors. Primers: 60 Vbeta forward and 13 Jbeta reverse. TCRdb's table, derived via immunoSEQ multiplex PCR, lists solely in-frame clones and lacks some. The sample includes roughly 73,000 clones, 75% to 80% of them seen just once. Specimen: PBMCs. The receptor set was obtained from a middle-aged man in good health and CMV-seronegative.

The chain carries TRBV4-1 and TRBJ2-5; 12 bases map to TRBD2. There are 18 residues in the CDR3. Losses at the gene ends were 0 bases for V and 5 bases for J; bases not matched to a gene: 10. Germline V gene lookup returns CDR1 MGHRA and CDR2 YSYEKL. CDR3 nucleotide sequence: TGCGCCAGCAGCCAAGATCGGGCTAGCGGGGGGGCCGGGGAGACCCAGTACTTC. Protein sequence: CASSQDRASGGAGETQYF.

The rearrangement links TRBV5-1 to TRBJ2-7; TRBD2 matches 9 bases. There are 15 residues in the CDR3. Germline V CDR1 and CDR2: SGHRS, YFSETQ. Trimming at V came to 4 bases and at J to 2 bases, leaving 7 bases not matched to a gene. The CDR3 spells CASSPSGGQAYEQYF. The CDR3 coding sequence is TGCGCCAGCAGCCCCAGCGGGGGGCAGGCCTACGAGCAGTACTTC.

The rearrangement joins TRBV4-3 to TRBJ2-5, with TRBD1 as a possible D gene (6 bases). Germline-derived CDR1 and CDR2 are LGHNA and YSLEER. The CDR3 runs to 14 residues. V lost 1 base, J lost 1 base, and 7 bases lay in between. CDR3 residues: CASSQGRGQETQYF. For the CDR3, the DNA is TGCGCCAGCAGCCAAGGCAGGGGCCAAGAGACCCAGTACTTC.

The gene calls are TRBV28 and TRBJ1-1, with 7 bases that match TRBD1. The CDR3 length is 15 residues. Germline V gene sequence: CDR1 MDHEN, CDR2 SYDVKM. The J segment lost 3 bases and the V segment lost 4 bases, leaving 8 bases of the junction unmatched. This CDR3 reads CASSSPGTADTEAFF. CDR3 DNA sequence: TGTGCCAGCAGTTCCCCGGGGACAGCAGACACTGAAGCTTTCTTT.

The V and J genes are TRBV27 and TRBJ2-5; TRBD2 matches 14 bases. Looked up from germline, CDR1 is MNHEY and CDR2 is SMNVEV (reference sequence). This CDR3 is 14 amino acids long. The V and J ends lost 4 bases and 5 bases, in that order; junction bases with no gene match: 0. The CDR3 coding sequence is TGTGCCAGCAGTTGGACTAGCGGGGGGGAGACCCAGTACTTC. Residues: CASSWTSGGETQYF.

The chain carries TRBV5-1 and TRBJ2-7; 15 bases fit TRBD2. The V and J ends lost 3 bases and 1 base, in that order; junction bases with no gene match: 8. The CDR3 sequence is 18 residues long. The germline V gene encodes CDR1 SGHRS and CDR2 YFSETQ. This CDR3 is CASSSYWTSGGDSYEQYF. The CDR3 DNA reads TGCGCCAGCAGCTCCTACTGGACTAGCGGGGGGGATTCCTACGAGCAGTACTTC.

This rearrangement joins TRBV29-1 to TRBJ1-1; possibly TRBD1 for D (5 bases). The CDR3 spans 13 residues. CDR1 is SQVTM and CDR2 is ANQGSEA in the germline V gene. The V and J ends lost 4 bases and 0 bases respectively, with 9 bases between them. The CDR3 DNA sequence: TGCAGCGTTGTGGCAGGGTTGAACACTGAAGCTTTCTTT. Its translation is CSVVAGLNTEAFF.

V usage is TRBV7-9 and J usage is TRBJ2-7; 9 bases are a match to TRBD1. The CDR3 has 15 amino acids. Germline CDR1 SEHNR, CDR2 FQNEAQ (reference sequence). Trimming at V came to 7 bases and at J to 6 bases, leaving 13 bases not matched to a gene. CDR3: CASTLRGQGRSEQYF. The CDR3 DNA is TGTGCCAGCACCCTCAGGGGACAGGGTCGATCCGAGCAGTACTTC.

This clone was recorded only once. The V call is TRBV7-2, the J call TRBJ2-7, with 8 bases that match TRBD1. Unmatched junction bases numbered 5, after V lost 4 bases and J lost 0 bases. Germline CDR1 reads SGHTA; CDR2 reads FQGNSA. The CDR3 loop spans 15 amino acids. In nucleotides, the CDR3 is TGTGCCAGCAGCTATACGGGGACAGGCTCCTACGAGCAGTACTTC. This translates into CASSYTGTGSYEQYF.

The CDR3: CASGPTGQASTQYF. CDR3 nucleotide sequence: TGTGCCAGCGGCCCGACGGGACAGGCCTCTACCCAGTACTTC. The gene calls are TRBV2 and TRBJ2-5; 8 bases are shared with TRBD1. The CDR3 is made up of 14 amino acids. Germline V gives CDR1 SNHLY, CDR2 FYNNEI. J lost 8 bases, V lost 8 bases, and 13 bases had no gene match.

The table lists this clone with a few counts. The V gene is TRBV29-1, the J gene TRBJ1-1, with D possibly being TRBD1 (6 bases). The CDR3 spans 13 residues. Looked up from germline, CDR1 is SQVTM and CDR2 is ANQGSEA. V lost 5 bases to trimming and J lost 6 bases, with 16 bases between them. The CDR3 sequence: CSVSGQPGSEAFF. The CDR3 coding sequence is TGCAGCGTTAGCGGACAGCCTGGTTCTGAAGCTTTCTTT.